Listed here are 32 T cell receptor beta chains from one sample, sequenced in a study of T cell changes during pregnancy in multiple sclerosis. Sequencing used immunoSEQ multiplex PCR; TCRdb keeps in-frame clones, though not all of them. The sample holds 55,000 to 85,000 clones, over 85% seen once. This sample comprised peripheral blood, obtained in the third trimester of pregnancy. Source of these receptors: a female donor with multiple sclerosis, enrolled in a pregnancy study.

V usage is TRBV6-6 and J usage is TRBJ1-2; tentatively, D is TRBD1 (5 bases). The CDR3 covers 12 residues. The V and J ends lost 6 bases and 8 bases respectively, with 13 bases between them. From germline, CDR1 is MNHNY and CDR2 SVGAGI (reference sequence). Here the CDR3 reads CASSSQGGGYTF. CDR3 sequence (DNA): TGTGCCAGCAGCAGCCAGGGTGGCGGCTACACCTTC.

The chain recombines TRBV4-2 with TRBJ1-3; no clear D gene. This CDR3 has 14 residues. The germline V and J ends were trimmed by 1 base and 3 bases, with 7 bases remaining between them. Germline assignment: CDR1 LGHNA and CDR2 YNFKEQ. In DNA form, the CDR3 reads TGTGCCAGCAGCCAAGGGGGAGATGGAAACACCATATATTTT. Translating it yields CASSQGGDGNTIYF.

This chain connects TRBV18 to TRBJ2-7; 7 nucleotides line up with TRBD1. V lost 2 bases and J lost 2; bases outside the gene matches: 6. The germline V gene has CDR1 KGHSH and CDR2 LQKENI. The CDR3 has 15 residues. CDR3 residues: CASSPDREGTYEQYF. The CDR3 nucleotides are TGTGCCAGCTCACCAGACAGGGAAGGTACCTACGAGCAGTACTTC.

CDR3: CASSQGKRETQYF. CDR3 bases: TGTGCCAGCAGCCAAGGCAAGCGAGAGACCCAGTACTTC. The chain joins TRBV4-2 to TRBJ2-5; D call uncertain. The V and J ends lost 1 base and 4 bases respectively, with 7 bases between them. The CDR3 length is 13 residues. CDR1 and CDR2 (germline): LGHNA, YNFKEQ.

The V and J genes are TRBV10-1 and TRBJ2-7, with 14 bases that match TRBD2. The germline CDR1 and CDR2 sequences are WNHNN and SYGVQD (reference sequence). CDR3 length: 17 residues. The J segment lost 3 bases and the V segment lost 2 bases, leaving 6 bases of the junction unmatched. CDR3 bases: TGCGCCAGCAGTGAGCCCCCGGGACTAGCGGGGGTCTACGAGCAGTACTTC. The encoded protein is CASSEPPGLAGVYEQYF.

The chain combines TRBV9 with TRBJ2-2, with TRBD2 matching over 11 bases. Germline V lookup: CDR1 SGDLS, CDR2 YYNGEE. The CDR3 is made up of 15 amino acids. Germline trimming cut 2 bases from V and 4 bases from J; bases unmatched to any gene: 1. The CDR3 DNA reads TGTGCCAGCAGCGTTCTAGCGGGAGGCACCGGGGAGCTGTTTTTT. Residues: CASSVLAGGTGELFF.

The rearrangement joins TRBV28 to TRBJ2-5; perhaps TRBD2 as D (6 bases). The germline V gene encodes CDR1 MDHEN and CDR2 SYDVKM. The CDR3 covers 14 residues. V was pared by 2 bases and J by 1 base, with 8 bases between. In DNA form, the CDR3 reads TGTGCCAGCAGTTTAAGGGAGGCCCAAGAGACCCAGTACTTC. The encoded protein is CASSLREAQETQYF.

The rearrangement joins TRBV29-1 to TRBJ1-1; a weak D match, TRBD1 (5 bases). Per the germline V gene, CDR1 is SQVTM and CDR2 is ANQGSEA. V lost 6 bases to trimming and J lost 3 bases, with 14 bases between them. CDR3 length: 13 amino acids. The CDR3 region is CSVHGGGDTEAFF. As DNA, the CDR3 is TGCAGCGTCCACGGGGGTGGGGACACTGAAGCTTTCTTT.

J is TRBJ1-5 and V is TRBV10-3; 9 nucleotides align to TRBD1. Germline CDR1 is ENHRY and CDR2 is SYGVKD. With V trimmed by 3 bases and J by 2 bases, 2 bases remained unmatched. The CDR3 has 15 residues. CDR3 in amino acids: CAISERQGGNQPQHF. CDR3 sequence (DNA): TGTGCCATCAGTGAAAGACAGGGGGGCAATCAGCCCCAGCATTTT.

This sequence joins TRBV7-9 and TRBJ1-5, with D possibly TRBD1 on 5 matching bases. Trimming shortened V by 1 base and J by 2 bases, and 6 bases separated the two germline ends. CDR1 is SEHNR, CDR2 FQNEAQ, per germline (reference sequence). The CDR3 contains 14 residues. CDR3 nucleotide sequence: TGTGCCAGCAGCTTAGGGGGGGGCAATCAGCCCCAGCATTTT. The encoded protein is CASSLGGGNQPQHF.

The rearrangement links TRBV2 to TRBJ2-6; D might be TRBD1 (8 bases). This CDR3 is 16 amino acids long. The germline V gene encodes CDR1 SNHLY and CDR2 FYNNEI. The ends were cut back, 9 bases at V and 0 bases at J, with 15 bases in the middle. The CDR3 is CARGGTGRSGANVLTF. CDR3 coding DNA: TGTGCCAGGGGGGGGACAGGCCGCTCTGGGGCCAACGTCCTGACTTTC.

CDR3 protein: CASRRITGTQYF. The CDR3 DNA follows: TGTGCCAGCAGACGAATCACCGGTACGCAGTATTTT. The J gene is TRBJ2-3, the V gene TRBV28; D is undetermined. Germline loops: CDR1 MDHEN, CDR2 SYDVKM. The CDR3 totals 12 residues. Trimming cost V 6 bases and J 8 bases, with 12 bases left between them.

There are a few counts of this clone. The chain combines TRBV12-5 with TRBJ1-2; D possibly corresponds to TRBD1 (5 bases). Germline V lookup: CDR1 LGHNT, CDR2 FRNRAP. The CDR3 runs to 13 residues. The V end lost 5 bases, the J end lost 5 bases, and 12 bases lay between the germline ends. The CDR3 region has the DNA TGTGCTAGTGGTCTCGGCGGGGGGTATGGCTACACCTTC. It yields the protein CASGLGGGYGYTF.

The CDR3 here is CASSPTYMEAREQYF. CDR3 sequence (DNA): TGTGCCAGCAGCCCAACCTACATGGAGGCAAGGGAACAGTACTTC. The gene calls are TRBV7-9 and TRBJ2-7; D is possibly TRBD2 (5 bases). V gave up 5 bases and J gave up 10 bases, with 24 bases separating them. The CDR3 is 15 residues long. The germline V gene encodes CDR1 SEHNR and CDR2 FQNEAQ (reference sequence).

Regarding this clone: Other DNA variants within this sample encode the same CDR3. The CDR3 is CASSPLSTDTQYF. CDR3 in DNA: TGTGCCAGCAGCCCCCTCTCCACAGATACGCAGTATTTT. The V call is TRBV9, the J call TRBJ2-3; D remains ambiguous. Trimming stripped 4 bases from V and 2 bases from J, with 8 bases between. The CDR3 has 13 residues. The germline V gene has CDR1 SGDLS and CDR2 YYNGEE.

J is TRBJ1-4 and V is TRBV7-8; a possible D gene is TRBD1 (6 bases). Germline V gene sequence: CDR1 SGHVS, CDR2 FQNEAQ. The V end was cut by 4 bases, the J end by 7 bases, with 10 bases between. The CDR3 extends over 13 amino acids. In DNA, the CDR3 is TGTGCCAGCAGCTCCCACAGGGTTGAAAAACTGTTTTTT. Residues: CASSSHRVEKLFF.

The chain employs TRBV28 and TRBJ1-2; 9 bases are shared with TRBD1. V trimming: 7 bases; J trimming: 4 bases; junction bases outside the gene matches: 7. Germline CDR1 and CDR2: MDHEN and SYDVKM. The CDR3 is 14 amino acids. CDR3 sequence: CASNNRGHTYGYTF. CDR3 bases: TGTGCCAGCAATAACAGGGGGCACACCTATGGCTACACCTTC.

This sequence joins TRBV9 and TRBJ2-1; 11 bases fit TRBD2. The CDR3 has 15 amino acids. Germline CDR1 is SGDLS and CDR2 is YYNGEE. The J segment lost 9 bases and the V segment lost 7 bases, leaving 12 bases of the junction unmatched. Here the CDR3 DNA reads TGTGCCAGCGGAAAGACTAGCGGGGCCGTTGGTGAGCAGTTCTTC. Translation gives CASGKTSGAVGEQFF.

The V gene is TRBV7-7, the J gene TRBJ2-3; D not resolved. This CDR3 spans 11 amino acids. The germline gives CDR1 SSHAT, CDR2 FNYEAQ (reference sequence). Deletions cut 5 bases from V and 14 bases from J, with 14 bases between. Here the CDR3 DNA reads TGTGCCAGCAGCCCAGGCTCCCTCCTGTATTTT. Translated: CASSPGSLLYF.

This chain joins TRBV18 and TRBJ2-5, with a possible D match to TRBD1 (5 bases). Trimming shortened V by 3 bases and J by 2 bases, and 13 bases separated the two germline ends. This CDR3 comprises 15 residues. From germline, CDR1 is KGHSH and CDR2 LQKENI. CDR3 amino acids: CASSPGHAGQETQYF. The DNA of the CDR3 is TGTGCCAGCTCACCCGGACACGCAGGGCAAGAGACCCAGTACTTC.

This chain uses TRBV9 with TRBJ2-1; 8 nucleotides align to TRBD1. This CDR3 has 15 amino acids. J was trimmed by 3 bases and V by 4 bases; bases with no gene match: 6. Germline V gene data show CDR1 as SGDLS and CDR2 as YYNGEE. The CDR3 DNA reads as TGTGCCAGCAGCCCGCGGACAGGGCACTACAATGAGCAGTTCTTC. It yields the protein CASSPRTGHYNEQFF.

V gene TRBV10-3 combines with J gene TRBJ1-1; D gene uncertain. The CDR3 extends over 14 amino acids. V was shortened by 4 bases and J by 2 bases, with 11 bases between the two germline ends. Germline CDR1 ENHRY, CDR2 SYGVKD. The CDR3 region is CAISGATSNTEAFF. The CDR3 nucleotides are TGTGCCATCAGTGGGGCCACCTCAAACACTGAAGCTTTCTTT.

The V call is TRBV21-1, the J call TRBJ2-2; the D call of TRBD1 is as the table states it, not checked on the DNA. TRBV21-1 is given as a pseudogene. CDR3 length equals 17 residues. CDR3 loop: CASRPSIPRQNSGELFF. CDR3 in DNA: TGTGCCAGCAGACCCTCCATCCCTAGACAGAACAGCGGGGAGCTGTTTTTT.

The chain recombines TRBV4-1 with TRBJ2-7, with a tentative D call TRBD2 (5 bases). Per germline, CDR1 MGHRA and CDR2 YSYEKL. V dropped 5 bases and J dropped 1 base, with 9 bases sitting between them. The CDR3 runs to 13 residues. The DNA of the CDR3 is TGCGCCAGCAGCTTACGGAGGTCCTACGAGCAGTACTTC. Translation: CASSLRRSYEQYF.

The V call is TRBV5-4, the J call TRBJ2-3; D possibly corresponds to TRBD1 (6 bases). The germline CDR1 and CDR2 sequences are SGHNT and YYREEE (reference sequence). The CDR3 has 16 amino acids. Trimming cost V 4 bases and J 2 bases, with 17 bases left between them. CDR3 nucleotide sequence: TGTGCCAGCAGCCCATACGGACAGATATCCACAGATACGCAGTATTTT. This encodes CASSPYGQISTDTQYF.

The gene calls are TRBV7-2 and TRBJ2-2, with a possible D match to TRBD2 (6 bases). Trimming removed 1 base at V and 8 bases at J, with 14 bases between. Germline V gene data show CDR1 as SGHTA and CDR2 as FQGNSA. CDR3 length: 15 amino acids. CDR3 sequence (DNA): TGTGCCAGCAGCTTAGACGGGAGTGGGGGAGGGGAGCTGTTTTTT. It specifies CASSLDGSGGGELFF.

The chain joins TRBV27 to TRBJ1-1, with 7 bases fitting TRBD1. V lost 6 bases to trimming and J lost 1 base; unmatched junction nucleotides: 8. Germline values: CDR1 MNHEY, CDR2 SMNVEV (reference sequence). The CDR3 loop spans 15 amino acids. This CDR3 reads CASSGRGPGNTEAFF. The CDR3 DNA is TGTGCCAGCAGCGGTAGGGGGCCAGGGAACACTGAAGCTTTCTTT.

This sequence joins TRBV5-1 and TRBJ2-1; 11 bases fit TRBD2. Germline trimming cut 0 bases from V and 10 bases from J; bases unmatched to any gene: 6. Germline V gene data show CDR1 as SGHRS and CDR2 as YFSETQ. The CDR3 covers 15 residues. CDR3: CASSLELAGGWEQFF. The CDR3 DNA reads TGCGCCAGCAGCTTGGAGCTAGCGGGAGGATGGGAGCAGTTCTTC.

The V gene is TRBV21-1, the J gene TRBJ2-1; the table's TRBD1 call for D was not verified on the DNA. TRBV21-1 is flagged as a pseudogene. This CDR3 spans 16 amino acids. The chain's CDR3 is CASSKGGRDRGNEQFF. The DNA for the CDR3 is TGTGCCAGCAGCAAAGGGGGGAGGGACAGGGGTAATGAGCAGTTCTTC.

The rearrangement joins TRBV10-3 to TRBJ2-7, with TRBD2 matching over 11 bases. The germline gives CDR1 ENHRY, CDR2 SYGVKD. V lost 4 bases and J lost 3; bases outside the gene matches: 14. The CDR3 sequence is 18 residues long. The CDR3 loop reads CAISGDTGTSGADYEQYF. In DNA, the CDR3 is TGTGCCATCAGTGGGGATACCGGGACTAGCGGAGCTGACTACGAGCAGTACTTC.

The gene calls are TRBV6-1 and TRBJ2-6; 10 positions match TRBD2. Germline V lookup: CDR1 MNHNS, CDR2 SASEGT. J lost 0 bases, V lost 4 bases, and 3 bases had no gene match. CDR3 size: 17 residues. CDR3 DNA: TGTGCCAGCAGTGCGAGCGGGAGGGCCTCTGGGGCCAACGTCCTGACTTTC. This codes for CASSASGRASGANVLTF.

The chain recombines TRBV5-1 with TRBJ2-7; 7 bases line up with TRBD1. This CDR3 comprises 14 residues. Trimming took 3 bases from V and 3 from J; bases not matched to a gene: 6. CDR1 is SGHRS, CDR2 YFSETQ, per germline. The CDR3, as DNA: TGCGCCAGCAGCTGGCGGACAGGTGGCTACGAGCAGTACTTC. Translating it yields CASSWRTGGYEQYF.